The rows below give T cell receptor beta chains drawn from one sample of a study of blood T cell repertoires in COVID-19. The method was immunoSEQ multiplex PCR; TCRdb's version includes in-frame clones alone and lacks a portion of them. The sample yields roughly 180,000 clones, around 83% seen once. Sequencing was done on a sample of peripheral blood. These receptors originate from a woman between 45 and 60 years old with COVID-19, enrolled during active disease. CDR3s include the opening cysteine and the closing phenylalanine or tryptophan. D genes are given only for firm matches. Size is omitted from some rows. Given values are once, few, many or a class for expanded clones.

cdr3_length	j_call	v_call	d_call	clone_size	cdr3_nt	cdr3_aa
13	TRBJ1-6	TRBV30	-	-	TGTGCCTGGAGTGAACAGAATAATTCACCCCTCCACTTT	CAWSEQNNSPLHF
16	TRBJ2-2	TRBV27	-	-	TGTGCCAGCAGCAACTCTAGGGGGGGTAACACCGGGGAGCTGTTTTTT	CASSNSRGGNTGELFF
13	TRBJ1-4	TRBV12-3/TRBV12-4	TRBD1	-	TGTGCCAGCACAGGGGGGTCTAACGAAAAACTGTTTTTT	CASTGGSNEKLFF
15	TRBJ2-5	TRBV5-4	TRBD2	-	TGTGCCAGCAGCTCGGGACTAGCGGGGGGGGAGACCCAGTACTTC	CASSSGLAGGETQYF
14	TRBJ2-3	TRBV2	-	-	TGTGCCAGCAGTGTTCCCTGGGCTGGAGATACGCAGTATTTT	CASSVPWAGDTQYF
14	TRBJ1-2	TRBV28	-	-	TGTGCCAGCAGTTTAGCAGGGCCTAACTATGGCTACACCTTC	CASSLAGPNYGYTF
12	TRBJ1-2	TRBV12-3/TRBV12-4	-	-	TGTGCCAGCAGTTTATGGGCCTATGGCTACACCTTC	CASSLWAYGYTF
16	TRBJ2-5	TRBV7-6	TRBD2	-	TGTGCCAGCAGCTATACTAGCGGGGGGGGCCAAGAGACCCAGTACTTC	CASSYTSGGGQETQYF
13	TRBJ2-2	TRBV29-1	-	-	TGCAGCGTTGCTAGTCCTAACACCGGGGAGCTGTTTTTT	CSVASPNTGELFF
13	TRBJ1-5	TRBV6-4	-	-	TGTGCCAGCACGGCAGGGCCCAATCAGCCCCAGCATTTT	CASTAGPNQPQHF
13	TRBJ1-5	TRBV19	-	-	TGTGCCAGTAGTCCTGCCAGGGATCAGCCCCAGCATTTT	CASSPARDQPQHF
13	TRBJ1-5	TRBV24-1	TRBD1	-	TGTGCCACCAGTGGACAGGGGATTCAGCCCCAGCATTTT	CATSGQGIQPQHF
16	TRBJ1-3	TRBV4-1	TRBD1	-	TGCGCCAGCAGCCAATCTGGACAGGGGGTTGGAAACACCATATATTTT	CASSQSGQGVGNTIYF
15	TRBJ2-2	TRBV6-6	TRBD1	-	TGTGCCAGCAGTGCTACAGGGGGAGTCACCGGGGAGCTGTTTTTT	CASSATGGVTGELFF
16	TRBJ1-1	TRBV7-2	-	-	TGTGCCAGCAGCCCCGGAGGAGGGTCTCCGGCGACTGAAGCTTTCTTT	CASSPGGGSPATEAFF
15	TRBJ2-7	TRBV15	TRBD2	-	TGTGCCACCAGCCGTGGAAGCGGGGGGGCGGATGAGCAGTACTTC	CATSRGSGGADEQYF
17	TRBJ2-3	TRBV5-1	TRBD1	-	TGCGCCAGCAGCCAAGGGGGACAGGGGCCAAGCACAGATACGCAGTATTTT	CASSQGGQGPSTDTQYF
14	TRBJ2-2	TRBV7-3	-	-	TGTGCCAGCAGCTTACGGTCTAACACCGGGGAGCTGTTTTTT	CASSLRSNTGELFF
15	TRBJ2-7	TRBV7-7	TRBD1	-	TGTGCTAGCAGCCAACGGGACAGGTCTTCCTACGAGCAGTACTTC	CASSQRDRSSYEQYF
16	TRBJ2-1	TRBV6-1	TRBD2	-	TGTGCCAGCAGTGACGGGGGGGCGGTGGCCTACAATGAGCAGTTCTTC	CASSDGGAVAYNEQFF
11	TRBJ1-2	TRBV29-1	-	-	TGCAGCGTTGTTGGAGTCTATGGCTACACCTTC	CSVVGVYGYTF
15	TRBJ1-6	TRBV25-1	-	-	TGTGCCAGCAGTGATTACGGACAAGGGGATTCACCCCTCCACTTT	CASSDYGQGDSPLHF
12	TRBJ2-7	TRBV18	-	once	TGTGCCAGCTCACCACGGGGGGACGAGCAGTACTTC	CASSPRGDEQYF
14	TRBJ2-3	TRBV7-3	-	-	TGTGCCAGCAGCGTTGCTATTAGCACAGATACGCAGTATTTT	CASSVAISTDTQYF
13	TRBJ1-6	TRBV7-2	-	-	TGTGCCAGCAGGTACCGGGGGAATTCACCCCTCCACTTT	CASRYRGNSPLHF
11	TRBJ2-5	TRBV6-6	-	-	TGTGCCAGCAGTCCTGAAGAGACCCAGTACTTC	CASSPEETQYF
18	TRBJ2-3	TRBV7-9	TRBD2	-	TGTGCCAGCAGCTTAGGTGTTTACGGACTAGCGACCTCAGATACGCAGTATTTT	CASSLGVYGLATSDTQYF
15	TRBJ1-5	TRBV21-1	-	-	TGTGCCAGCAGCAAAGCTTGGCAGGTGAATCAGCCCCAGCATTTT	CASSKAWQVNQPQHF
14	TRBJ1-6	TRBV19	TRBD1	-	TGTGCCAGCAATACAGGGGCACGTAATTCACCCCTCCACTTT	CASNTGARNSPLHF
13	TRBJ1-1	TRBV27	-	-	TGTGCCAGCAGTTTCTCCGGACAGAGCGAAGCTTTCTTT	CASSFSGQSEAFF
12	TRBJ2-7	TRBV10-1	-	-	TGCGCCAGCAGCCTGACAGATTACGAGCAGTACTTC	CASSLTDYEQYF
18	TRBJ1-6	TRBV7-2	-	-	TGTGCCAGCAGCTCCTTAGCAGCAGGGCTAACCTATAATTCACCCCTCCACTTT	CASSSLAAGLTYNSPLHF
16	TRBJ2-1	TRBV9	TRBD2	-	TGTGCCAGCAGCGTAGAGGGTAGCGGGGCCTACAATGAGCAGTTCTTC	CASSVEGSGAYNEQFF
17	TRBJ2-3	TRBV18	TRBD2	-	TGTGCCAGCCGCACCTGGGGTAGCGGGGCTAGCACAGATACGCAGTATTTT	CASRTWGSGASTDTQYF
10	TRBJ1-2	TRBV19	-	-	TGTGCCACCATGTACTATGGCTACACCTTC	CATMYYGYTF
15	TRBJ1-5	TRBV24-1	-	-	TGTGCCACCAGTGACCCACGGGTTAGCAATCAGCCCCAGCATTTT	CATSDPRVSNQPQHF
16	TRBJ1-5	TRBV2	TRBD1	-	TGTGCCAGCAGGAGGGGGACAGTTAATAGCAATCAGCCCCAGCATTTT	CASRRGTVNSNQPQHF
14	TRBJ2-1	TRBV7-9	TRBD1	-	TGTGCCAGTTCCTTTTCGGACAGGGTGGATGAGCAGTTCTTC	CASSFSDRVDEQFF
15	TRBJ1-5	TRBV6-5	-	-	TGTGCCAGCAGTTACTCGGGCGGGCCGGGTCAGCCCCAGCATTTT	CASSYSGGPGQPQHF
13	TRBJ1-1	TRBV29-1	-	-	TGCAGCGTTGAAGGGCGGTTGAACACTGAAGCTTTCTTT	CSVEGRLNTEAFF
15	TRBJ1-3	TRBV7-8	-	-	TGTGCCAGCAGCTTAGAGAGAGGATTCGGAAACACCATATATTTT	CASSLERGFGNTIYF
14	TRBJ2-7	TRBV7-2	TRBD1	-	TGTGCCAGCAGCGACGCGGGACAGGGTCACGAGCAGTACTTC	CASSDAGQGHEQYF
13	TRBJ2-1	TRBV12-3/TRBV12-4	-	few	TGTGCCAGCAGTTTAGAGCGTTCCAATGAGCAGTTCTTC	CASSLERSNEQFF
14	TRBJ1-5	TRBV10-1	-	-	TGCGCCAGCAGTGAGGCAGTGGTCTGGCAGCCCCAGCATTTT	CASSEAVVWQPQHF
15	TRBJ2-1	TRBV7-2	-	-	TGTGCCAGCAGAGCCGACTTCGCACCCCTCAATGAGCAGTTCTTC	CASRADFAPLNEQFF